The 9 T cell receptor beta chains presented below share a single source sample, sequenced in a study of T cells in women clearing cervical HPV infection. Assay used: immunoSEQ multiplex PCR; TCRdb lists only in-frame clones, some missing. The sample data list about 22,000 clones. Source material: blood buffy coat. The source of these receptors is a woman between 18 and 70 years old with a cervical HPV16 infection that either progressed to CIN3+ or cleared (not recorded which).

Of note for this clone: The CDR3 extends 3 residues past the end of the read, so its final part is completed from the germline J gene. The chain links TRBV6-2 or TRBV6-3 to TRBJ2-5; 8 nucleotides align to TRBD2. CDR1 MNHEY and CDR2 SVGEGT come from the germline V gene. CDR3 length: 15 residues. The V gene end was trimmed by 4 bases and the J gene end by 5 bases; junction bases not matched to a gene: 9. CDR3 in amino acids: CASSFLAGLGETQYF. CDR3 DNA (partial): TGTGCCAGCAGTTTTTTAGCGGGGCTGGGGGAGACC.

The CDR3 spells CASSTPRTVRETQYF. CDR3 DNA (partial): TGTGCCAGCAGTACCCCCCGGACAGTGAGGGAGACC. The genes are TRBV28 and TRBJ2-5; tentatively, D is TRBD1 (6 bases). The CDR3 extends 3 residues past the end of the read, so its final part is completed from the germline J gene. Germline V CDR1 and CDR2: MDHEN, SYDVKM. Between the trimmed V and J ends, which lost 5 bases and 5 bases, there was a span of 18 bases. This CDR3 has 15 residues.

For this clone: Sequencing ends 3 residues short of the CDR3 end; the germline J gene provides the rest. The chain recombines TRBV29-1 with TRBJ2-2; TRBD1 aligns across 9 bases. The CDR3 runs 14 residues. The germline V gene has CDR1 SQVTM and CDR2 ANQGSEA. The CDR3 loop is CSVADGTGNSPLFF. The DNA read from the CDR3 is TGCAGCGTCGCCGATGGGACAGGGAATTCACCG.

On this clone: From the germline J gene comes the end of the CDR3, since the read stops 3 residues before it. The V gene is TRBV7-9, the J gene TRBJ1-1; tentatively, D is TRBD1 (5 bases). Germline V gene data show CDR1 as SEHNR and CDR2 as FQNEAQ (reference sequence). V was shortened by 5 bases and J by 4 bases, with 14 bases between the two germline ends. This CDR3 contains 14 residues. Partial CDR3 DNA: TGTGCCAGCAGCACACTCAGTGGGGCCACTGAA. It translates to CASSTLSGATE. The whole CDR3 reads CASSTLSGATEAFF. The variable domain in full, completed from reference TRBV7-9 and TRBJ1-1, reads DTGVSQNPRHKITKRGQNVTFRCDPISEHNRLYWYRQTLGQGPEFLTYFQNEAQLEKSRLLSDRFSAERPKGSFSTLEIQRTEQGDSAMYLCASSTLSGATEAFFGQGTRLTVV.

Notes on this clone: The read stops 3 residues short of the end of the CDR3; the missing end is completed from the germline J gene. The rearrangement links TRBV20-1 to TRBJ1-4, with 7 bases fitting TRBD1. This CDR3 spans 16 amino acids. J lost 3 bases, V lost 3 bases, and 10 bases had no gene match. CDR1 is DFQATT, CDR2 SNEGSKA, per germline (reference sequence). CDR3 bases read: TGCAGTGCTAGGGATGGAAACAGGGGACCTAATGAAAAA. It is translated as CSARDGNRGPNEK. The full CDR3 protein reads CSARDGNRGPNEKLFF.

As for this clone: The sequence runs out 3 residues before the end of the CDR3; the remainder is reconstructed from the germline J gene. The chain recombines TRBV20-1 with TRBJ1-4; 8 nucleotides align to TRBD1. V was clipped by 4 bases and J by 0 bases; unmatched bases: 7. The CDR3 is made up of 16 amino acids. Per the germline V gene, CDR1 is DFQATT and CDR2 is SNEGSKA (reference sequence). The CDR3 protein is CSAKTGAVATNEKLFF. The sequenced part of the CDR3 DNA is TGCAGTGCTAAGACAGGGGCGGTAGCAACTAATGAAAAA.

Concerning this clone itself: The read falls 3 residues short of the CDR3 end, and the missing part is taken from the germline J gene. The V call is TRBV23-1, the J call TRBJ1-6, with D possibly being TRBD1 (6 bases). TRBV23-1 is an open reading frame whose function is uncertain. Trimming stripped 2 bases from V and 5 bases from J, with 16 bases between. The CDR3 consists of 17 residues. The covered CDR3 bases are TGCGCCAGCAGTCAACCGTGGAGGGGGTTAAATAATTCACCC. It yields the protein CASSQPWRGLNNSP. The full CDR3 protein reads CASSQPWRGLNNSPLHF.

Incomplete CDR3 DNA: TGCGCCAGCAGCTCCGGGACTAGCGGCCAAGAGACC. Its protein is CASSSGTSGQET. The entire CDR3 sequence reads CASSSGTSGQETQYF. The V and J genes are TRBV5-1 and TRBJ2-5; 11 nucleotides line up with TRBD2. Read data end 3 residues before the CDR3 end; the end is taken from the germline J gene. Trimming took 3 bases from V and 1 from J; bases not matched to a gene: 2. The CDR3 consists of 15 residues. Per the germline V gene, CDR1 is SGHRS and CDR2 is YFSETQ.

On this clone: The read finishes 3 residues shy of the CDR3 end, and the germline J gene is used to complete it. The chain has TRBV18 and TRBJ1-6; D is possibly TRBD1 (5 bases). The CDR3 is 18 amino acids. Trimming left V 3 bases short and J 8 bases short, with 23 bases between. The germline gives CDR1 KGHSH, CDR2 LQKENI. CDR3 sequence reads: CASSPSGQNFLGDSPLHF. Incomplete CDR3 DNA: TGTGCCAGCTCACCGAGTGGACAAAATTTCCTAGGGGATTCACCC.